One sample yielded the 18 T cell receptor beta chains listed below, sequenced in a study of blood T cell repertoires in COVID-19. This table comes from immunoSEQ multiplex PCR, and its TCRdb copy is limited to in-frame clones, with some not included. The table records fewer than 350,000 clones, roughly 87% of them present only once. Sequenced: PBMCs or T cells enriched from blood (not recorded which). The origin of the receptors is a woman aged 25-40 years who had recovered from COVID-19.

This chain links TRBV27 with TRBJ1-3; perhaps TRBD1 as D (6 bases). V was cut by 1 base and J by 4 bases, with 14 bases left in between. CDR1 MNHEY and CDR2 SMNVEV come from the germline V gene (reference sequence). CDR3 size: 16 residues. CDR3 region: CASSLYGGLSGNTIYF. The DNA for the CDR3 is TGTGCCAGCAGTTTATATGGGGGCCTTTCAGGAAACACCATATATTTT.

The CDR3 region has the DNA TGTGCCAGCAGCCCACCCGGGTATGAAAAACTGTTTTTT. It translates to CASSPPGYEKLFF. The chain has TRBV28 and TRBJ1-4; no clear D. The CDR3 is 13 amino acids. With 6 bases removed from V and 6 bases from J, the gap between germline ends came to 11 bases. CDR1 and CDR2 (germline): MDHEN, SYDVKM.

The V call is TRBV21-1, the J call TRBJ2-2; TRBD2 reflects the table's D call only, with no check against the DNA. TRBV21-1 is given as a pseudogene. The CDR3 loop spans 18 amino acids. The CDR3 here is CASSNPGERGTNTGELFF. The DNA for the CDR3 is TGTGCCAGCAGCAACCCGGGGGAGCGGGGGACGAACACCGGGGAGCTGTTTTTT.

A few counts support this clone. This CDR3 reads CASSLAGTKDSKLFF. CDR3 sequence (DNA): TGTGCCAGCAGCTTAGCTGGGACAAAAGACTCGAAACTGTTTTTT. The chain couples TRBV7-2 to TRBJ1-4; possibly TRBD1 for D (6 bases). This CDR3 contains 15 residues. The V gene's germline CDR1 is SGHTA and CDR2 FQGNSA. Trimming cost V 0 bases and J 11 bases, with 16 bases left between them.

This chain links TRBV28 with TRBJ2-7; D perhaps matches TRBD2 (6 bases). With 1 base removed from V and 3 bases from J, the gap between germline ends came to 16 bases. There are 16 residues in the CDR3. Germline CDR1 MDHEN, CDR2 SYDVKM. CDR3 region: CASSLSTSSPFYEQYF. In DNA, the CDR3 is TGTGCCAGCAGTTTATCAACTAGCTCCCCCTTCTACGAGCAGTACTTC.

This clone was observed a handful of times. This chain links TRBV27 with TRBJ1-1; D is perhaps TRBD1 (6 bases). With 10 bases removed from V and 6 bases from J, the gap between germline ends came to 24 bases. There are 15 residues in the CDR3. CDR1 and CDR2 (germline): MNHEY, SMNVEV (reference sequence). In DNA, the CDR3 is TGTGCCACCCGGGGTCAGGGGATGAATTCGGCTGAAGCTTTCTTT. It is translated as CATRGQGMNSAEAFF.

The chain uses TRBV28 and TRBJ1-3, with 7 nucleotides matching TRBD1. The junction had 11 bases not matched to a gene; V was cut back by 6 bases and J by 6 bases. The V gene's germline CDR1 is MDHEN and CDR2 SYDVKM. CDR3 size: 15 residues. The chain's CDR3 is CASSQQGQPLNTIYF. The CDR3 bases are TGTGCCAGCAGCCAACAGGGACAGCCTTTAAACACCATATATTTT. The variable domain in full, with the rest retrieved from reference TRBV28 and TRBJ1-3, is DVKVTQSSRYLVKRTGEKVFLECVQDMDHENMFWYRQDPGLGLRLIYFSYDVKMKEKGDIPEGYSVSREKKERFSLILESASTNQTSMYLCASSQQGQPLNTIYFGEGSWLTVV.

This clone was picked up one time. The CDR3 reads CASKDEGRSYEQYF. CDR3 DNA: TGTGCCAGCAAGGACGAGGGTCGCTCCTACGAGCAGTACTTC. V usage is TRBV11-2 and J usage is TRBJ2-7; perhaps TRBD2 as D (5 bases). The CDR3 contains 14 residues. CDR1 is SGHAT, CDR2 FQNNGV, per germline. V lost 7 bases, J lost 0 bases, and 13 bases lay in between.

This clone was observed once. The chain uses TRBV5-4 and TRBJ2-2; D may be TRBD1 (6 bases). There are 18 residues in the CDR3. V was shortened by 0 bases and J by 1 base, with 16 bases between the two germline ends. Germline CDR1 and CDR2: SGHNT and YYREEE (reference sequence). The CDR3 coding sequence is TGTGCCAGCAGCTTGGAAGGGAAAGGGGGTTGGAACACCGGGGAGCTGTTTTTT. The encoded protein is CASSLEGKGGWNTGELFF. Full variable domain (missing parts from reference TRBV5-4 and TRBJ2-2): ETGVTQSPTHLIKTRGQQVTLRCSSQSGHNTVSWYQQALGQGPQFIFQYYREEENGRGNFPPRFSGLQFPNYSSELNVNALELDDSALYLCASSLEGKGGWNTGELFFGEGSRLTVL.

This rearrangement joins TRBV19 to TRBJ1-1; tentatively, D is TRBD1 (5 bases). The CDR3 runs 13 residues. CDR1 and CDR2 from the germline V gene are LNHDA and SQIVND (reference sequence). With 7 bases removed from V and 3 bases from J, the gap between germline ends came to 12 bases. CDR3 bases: TGTGCCAGTACGGGACTCACACACACTGAAGCTTTCTTT. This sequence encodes CASTGLTHTEAFF. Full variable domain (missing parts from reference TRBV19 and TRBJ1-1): DGGITQSPKYLFRKEGQNVTLSCEQNLNHDAMYWYRQDPGQGLRLIYYSQIVNDFQKGDIAEGYSVSREKKESFPLTVTSAQKNPTAFYLCASTGLTHTEAFFGQGTRLTVV.

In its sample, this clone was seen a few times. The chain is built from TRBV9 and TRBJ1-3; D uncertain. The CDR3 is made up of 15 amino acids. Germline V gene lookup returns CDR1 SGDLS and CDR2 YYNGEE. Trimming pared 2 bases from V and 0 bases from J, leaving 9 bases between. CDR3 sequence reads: CASSVTVSSGNTIYF. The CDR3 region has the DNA TGTGCCAGCAGCGTTACAGTATCCTCTGGAAACACCATATATTTT.

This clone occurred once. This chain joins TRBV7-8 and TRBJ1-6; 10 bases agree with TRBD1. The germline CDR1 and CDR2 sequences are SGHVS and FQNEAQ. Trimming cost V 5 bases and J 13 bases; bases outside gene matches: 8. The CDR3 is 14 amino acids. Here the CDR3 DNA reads TGTGCCAGCAGCAGTGACAGGGGGCTTAGTCCCCTCCACTTT. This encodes CASSSDRGLSPLHF.

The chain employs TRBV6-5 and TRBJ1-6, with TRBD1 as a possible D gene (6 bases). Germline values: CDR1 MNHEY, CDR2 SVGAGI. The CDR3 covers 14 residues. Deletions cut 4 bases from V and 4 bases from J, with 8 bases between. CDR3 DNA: TGTGCCAGCAGTTCACAGGGTTATAATTCACCCCTCCACTTT. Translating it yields CASSSQGYNSPLHF.

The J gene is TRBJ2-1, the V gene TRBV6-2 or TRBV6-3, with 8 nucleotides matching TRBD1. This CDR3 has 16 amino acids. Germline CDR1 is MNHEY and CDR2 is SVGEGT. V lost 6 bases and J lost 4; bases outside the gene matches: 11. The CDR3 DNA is TGTGCCAGCAGCCCTAACGACAGGGGTTTGTACAATGAGCAGTTCTTC. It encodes CASSPNDRGLYNEQFF.

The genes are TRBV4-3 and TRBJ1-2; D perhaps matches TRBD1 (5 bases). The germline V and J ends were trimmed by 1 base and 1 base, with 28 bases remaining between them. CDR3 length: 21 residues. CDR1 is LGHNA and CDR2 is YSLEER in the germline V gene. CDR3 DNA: TGCGCCAGCAGCCAAGTCCTTAAGGGGCAGGGTCTCGGTTTGAGTAACTATGGCTACACCTTC. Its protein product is CASSQVLKGQGLGLSNYGYTF.

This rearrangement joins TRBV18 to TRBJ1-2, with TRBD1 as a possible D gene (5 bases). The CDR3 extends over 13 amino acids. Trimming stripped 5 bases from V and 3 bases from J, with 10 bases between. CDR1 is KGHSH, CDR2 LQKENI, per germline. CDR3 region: CASSSTEYYGYTF. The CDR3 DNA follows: TGTGCCAGCTCATCGACAGAATACTATGGCTACACCTTC. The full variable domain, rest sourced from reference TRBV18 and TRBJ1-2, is NAGVMQNPRHLVRRRGQEARLRCSPMKGHSHVYWYRQLPEEGLKFMVYLQKENIIDESGMPKERFSAEFPKEGPSILRIQQVVRGDSAAYFCASSSTEYYGYTFGSGTRLTVV.

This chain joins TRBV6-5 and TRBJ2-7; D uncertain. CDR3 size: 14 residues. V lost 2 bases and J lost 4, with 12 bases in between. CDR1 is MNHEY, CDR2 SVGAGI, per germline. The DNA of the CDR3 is TGTGCCAGCAGTTACAGTTCGGCGGCGTACGAGCAGTACTTC. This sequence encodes CASSYSSAAYEQYF.

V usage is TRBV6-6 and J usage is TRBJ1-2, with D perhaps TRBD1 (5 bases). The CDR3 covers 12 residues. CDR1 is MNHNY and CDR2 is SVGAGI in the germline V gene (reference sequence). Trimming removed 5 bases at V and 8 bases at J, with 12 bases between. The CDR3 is CASSPPGGGYTF. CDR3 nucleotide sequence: TGTGCCAGCAGTCCGCCTGGGGGGGGCTACACCTTC.